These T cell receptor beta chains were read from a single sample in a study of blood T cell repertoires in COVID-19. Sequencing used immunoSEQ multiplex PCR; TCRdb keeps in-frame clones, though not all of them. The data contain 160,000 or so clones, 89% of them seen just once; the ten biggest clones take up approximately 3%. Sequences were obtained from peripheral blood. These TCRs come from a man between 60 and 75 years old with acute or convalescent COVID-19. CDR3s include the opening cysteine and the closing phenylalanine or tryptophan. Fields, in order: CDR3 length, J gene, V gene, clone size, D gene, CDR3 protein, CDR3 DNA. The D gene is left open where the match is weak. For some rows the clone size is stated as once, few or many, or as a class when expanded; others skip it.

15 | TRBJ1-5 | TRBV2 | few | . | CASSQSRGWDQPQHF | TGTGCCAGCAGCCAAAGTAGGGGGTGGGATCAGCCCCAGCATTTT
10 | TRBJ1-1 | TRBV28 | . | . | CASSAGEAFF | TGTGCCAGCAGTGCAGGTGAAGCTTTCTTT
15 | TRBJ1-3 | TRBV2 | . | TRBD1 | CASTRTGDSGNTIYF | TGTGCCAGCACCCGGACAGGGGATTCTGGAAACACCATATATTTT
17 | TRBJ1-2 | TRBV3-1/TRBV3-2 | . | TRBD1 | CASSQGRVGQARDGYTF | TGTGCCAGCAGCCAGGGCAGAGTGGGACAGGCAAGGGATGGCTACACCTTC
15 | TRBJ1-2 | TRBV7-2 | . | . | CASSPTRAGNYGYTF | TGTGCCAGCAGCCCCACCCGGGCGGGCAACTATGGCTACACCTTC
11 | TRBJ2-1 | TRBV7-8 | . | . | CASSRDSEQFF | TGTGCCAGCAGCCGGGACTCAGAGCAGTTCTTC
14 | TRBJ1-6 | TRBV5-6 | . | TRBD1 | CASSRTGRGSPLHF | TGTGCCAGCAGCCGGACAGGGCGCGGTTCACCCCTCCACTTT
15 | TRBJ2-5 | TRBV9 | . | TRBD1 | CASSVRDRAKETQYF | TGTGCCAGCAGCGTCCGGGACAGGGCAAAGGAGACCCAGTACTTC
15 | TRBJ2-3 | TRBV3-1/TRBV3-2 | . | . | CASSQNPGFTDTQYF | TGTGCCAGCAGCCAGAACCCGGGTTTTACAGATACGCAGTATTTT
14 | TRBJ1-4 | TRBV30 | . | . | CAGKLGGRIEKLFF | TGTGCCGGAAAGTTGGGGGGTAGAATTGAAAAACTGTTTTTT
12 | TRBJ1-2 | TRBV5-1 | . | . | CASSLAGGGYTF | TGCGCCAGCAGCTTGGCCGGCGGCGGCTACACCTTC
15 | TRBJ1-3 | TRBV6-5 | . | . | CASSKRTGSGNTIYF | TGTGCCAGCAGTAAGAGGACTGGCTCTGGAAACACCATATATTTT
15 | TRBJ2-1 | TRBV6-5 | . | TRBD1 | CASTTGQGAWNEQFF | TGTGCCAGCACTACGGGCCAGGGGGCGTGGAATGAGCAGTTCTTC
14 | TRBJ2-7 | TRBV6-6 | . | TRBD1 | CASRVGQGTYEQYF | TGTGCCAGCAGGGTGGGACAGGGAACCTACGAGCAGTACTTC
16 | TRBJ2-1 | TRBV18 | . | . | CASSPPITAGRNEQFF | TGTGCCAGCTCACCACCGATCACGGCAGGGAGGAATGAGCAGTTCTTC
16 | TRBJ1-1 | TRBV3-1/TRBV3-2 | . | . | CASSQGRGRLNTEAFF | TGTGCCAGCAGCCAAGGGCGGGGCAGGCTGAACACTGAAGCTTTCTTT
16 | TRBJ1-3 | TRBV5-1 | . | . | CASSLVQGIAGNTIYF | TGCGCCAGCAGCTTGGTCCAGGGGATTGCTGGAAACACCATATATTTT
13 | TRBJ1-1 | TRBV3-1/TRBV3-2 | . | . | CASSRGGATEAFF | TGTGCCAGCAGCAGGGGGGGGGCGACTGAAGCTTTCTTT
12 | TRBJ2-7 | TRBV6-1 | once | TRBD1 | CASRDRAYEQYF | TGTGCCAGCAGGGACAGGGCCTACGAGCAGTACTTC
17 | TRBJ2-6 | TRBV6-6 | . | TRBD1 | CASSLSVGTAGANVLTF | TGTGCCAGCAGTCTTTCCGTCGGGACAGCTGGGGCCAACGTCCTGACTTTC
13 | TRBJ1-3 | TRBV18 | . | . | CASSPGQGNTIYF | TGTGCCAGCTCACCCGGGCAGGGGAACACCATATATTTT
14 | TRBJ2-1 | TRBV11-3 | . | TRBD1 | CASSKGQEVDEQFF | TGTGCCAGCAGCAAAGGACAGGAGGTGGATGAGCAGTTCTTC
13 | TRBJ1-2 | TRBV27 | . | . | CASSFRGSDGYTF | TGTGCCAGCAGCTTTAGGGGAAGTGATGGCTACACCTTC
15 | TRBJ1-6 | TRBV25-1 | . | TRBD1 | CASKVGGQGASPLHF | TGTGCCAGCAAAGTAGGGGGACAGGGGGCTTCACCCCTCCACTTT
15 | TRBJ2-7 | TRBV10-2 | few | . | CASSGSRETYYEQYF | TGCGCCAGCAGTGGGTCCCGGGAAACCTACTACGAGCAGTACTTC
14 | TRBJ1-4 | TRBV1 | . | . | CTTFFRGTAEKLFF | TGCACCACCTTTTTTAGAGGGACAGCCGAAAAACTGTTTTTT
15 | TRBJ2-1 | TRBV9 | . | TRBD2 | CASSVAGGSYNEQFF | TGTGCCAGCAGCGTAGCGGGGGGTTCCTACAATGAGCAGTTCTTC
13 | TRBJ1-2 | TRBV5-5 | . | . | CASSFWGGYGYTF | TGTGCCAGCAGCTTTTGGGGCGGCTATGGCTACACCTTC
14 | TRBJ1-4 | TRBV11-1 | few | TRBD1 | CASSFGQGGEKLFF | TGTGCCAGCAGCTTTGGACAGGGTGGCGAAAAACTGTTTTTT
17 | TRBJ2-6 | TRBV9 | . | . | CASSVLPTDSGANVLTF | TGTGCCAGCAGCGTTCTTCCGACAGACTCTGGGGCCAACGTCCTGACTTTC
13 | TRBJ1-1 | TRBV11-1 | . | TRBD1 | CASTRGRGTEAFF | TGTGCCAGCACTAGGGGGCGGGGCACTGAAGCTTTCTTT
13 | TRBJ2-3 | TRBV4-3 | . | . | CASSQVSTDTQYF | TGCGCCAGCAGCCAAGTCTCCACAGATACGCAGTATTTT